Below are 26 T cell receptor beta chains sequenced from a single sample in a study of blood T cell repertoires in COVID-19. TCRdb keeps only in-frame clones here, not all; method: immunoSEQ multiplex PCR. In the table there are about 270,000 clones, approximately 84% of which are singletons. The sequenced material came from PBMCs or T cells enriched from blood (not recorded which). The receptor set was obtained from a man younger than 35 who had recovered from COVID-19.

V and J are TRBV5-3 and TRBJ2-1; TRBD2 aligns across 9 bases. TRBV5-3 is assigned to the ORF class and has an uncertain function. After removal of 6 bases from V and 0 bases from J, the junction contained 13 bases not matched to a gene. This CDR3 contains 18 residues. CDR3 protein: CARTPRLADMSSYNEQFF. The CDR3 bases are TGTGCCAGAACTCCCCGACTAGCGGATATGAGCTCCTACAATGAGCAGTTCTTC.

The chain combines TRBV2 with TRBJ2-5, with a tentative D call TRBD1 (5 bases). The V end lost 6 bases, the J end lost 5 bases, and 13 bases lay between the germline ends. Germline CDR1 is SNHLY and CDR2 is FYNNEI. The CDR3 loop spans 13 amino acids. The CDR3 protein is CASRVDSGETQYF. The CDR3 bases are TGTGCCAGCAGAGTCGACAGTGGGGAGACCCAGTACTTC.

The chain recombines TRBV19 with TRBJ2-7; 10 bases align to TRBD2. Trimming took 3 bases from V and 6 from J; bases not matched to a gene: 8. Germline-derived CDR1 and CDR2 are LNHDA and SQIVND (reference sequence). CDR3 length: 15 residues. The CDR3 DNA follows: TGTGCCAGTAGTATCCCTAGCGGGAGAAATCGCGAGCAGTACTTC. This encodes CASSIPSGRNREQYF.

The gene calls are TRBV6-5 and TRBJ1-6; a possible D gene is TRBD1 (6 bases). V gave up 6 bases and J gave up 8 bases, with 14 bases separating them. CDR3 size: 14 residues. Per germline, CDR1 MNHEY and CDR2 SVGAGI. The CDR3 protein is CASRVGGWDSPLHF. The CDR3 DNA is TGTGCCAGCAGGGTAGGGGGATGGGATTCACCCCTCCACTTT.

On this clone: This specimen includes other DNA sequences encoding the same CDR3. The chain joins TRBV7-9 to TRBJ2-7; D may be TRBD1 (5 bases). Germline CDR1 SEHNR, CDR2 FQNEAQ (reference sequence). The CDR3 sequence is 13 residues long. V lost 1 base to trimming and J lost 3 bases, with 7 bases between them. The CDR3 is CASSLGRGYEQYF. CDR3 nucleotides: TGTGCCAGCAGCTTAGGAAGGGGCTACGAGCAGTACTTC.

The chain recombines TRBV7-9 with TRBJ1-2; TRBD1 matches 8 bases. The trim removed 5 bases at V and 2 bases at J, leaving 7 bases unmatched. The germline CDR1 and CDR2 sequences are SEHNR and FQNEAQ (reference sequence). The CDR3 totals 15 residues. The CDR3 loop is CASSQTGEENYGYTF. CDR3 sequence (DNA): TGTGCCAGCAGCCAGACAGGGGAGGAGAACTATGGCTACACCTTC.

The CDR3 nucleotides read TGTGCCAGCAGTAGACAGGGGGGGGATGAAAAACTGTTTTTT. Amino acids: CASSRQGGDEKLFF. The rearrangement links TRBV27 to TRBJ1-4; 9 bases map to TRBD1. The CDR3 has 14 amino acids. Germline loops: CDR1 MNHEY, CDR2 SMNVEV (reference sequence). V was pared by 5 bases and J by 6 bases, with 4 bases of the junction left unmatched.

This clone was found a few times. The rearrangement uses TRBV27 and TRBJ1-6; 9 positions match TRBD1. The CDR3 has 16 residues. Germline CDR1 and CDR2: MNHEY and SMNVEV (reference sequence). Trimming cost V 5 bases and J 4 bases; bases outside gene matches: 6. The chain's CDR3 is CASSITGTGYNSPLHF. The CDR3, as DNA: TGTGCCAGCAGTATAACCGGGACAGGGTATAATTCACCCCTCCACTTT.

The V gene is TRBV27, the J gene TRBJ2-7; 8 bases map to TRBD1. The CDR3 has 14 amino acids. Germline CDR1 reads MNHEY; CDR2 reads SMNVEV (reference sequence). V shed 5 bases and J 2 bases; nucleotides not matched to a gene: 5. The CDR3 DNA is TGTGCCAGCAGTCTAGGACAGGGACCCTACGAGCAGTACTTC. Translation: CASSLGQGPYEQYF.

This clone came up once. This chain connects TRBV11-2 to TRBJ1-1; D is unclear. Looked up from germline, CDR1 is SGHAT and CDR2 is FQNNGV. The CDR3 runs to 12 residues. V was pared by 8 bases and J by 2 bases, with 9 bases between. The CDR3 DNA sequence: TGTGCCAGCGGTGTGAGAAACACTGAAGCTTTCTTT. It specifies CASGVRNTEAFF.

The chain recombines TRBV10-3 with TRBJ2-7; D might be TRBD2 (6 bases). The CDR3 consists of 15 residues. Trimming stripped 11 bases from V and 5 bases from J, with 25 bases between. Per the germline V gene, CDR1 is ENHRY and CDR2 is SYGVKD. In DNA form, the CDR3 reads TGTGCCGTACAAGGTCGTGGAGGGGCGACGGACGAGCAGTACTTC. Translation: CAVQGRGGATDEQYF.

The chain has TRBV4-1 and TRBJ2-2; TRBD2 matches at 8 bases. CDR3 length: 17 residues. Trimming removed 1 base from V and 1 base from J; junction bases left unmatched: 5. CDR1 is MGHRA, CDR2 YSYEKL, per germline. CDR3: CASSQGFSGVNTGELFF. CDR3 DNA sequence: TGCGCCAGCAGCCAAGGGTTTAGCGGGGTGAACACCGGGGAGCTGTTTTTT.

The V call is TRBV7-2, the J call TRBJ2-2; D possibly corresponds to TRBD1 (6 bases). The CDR3 has 13 amino acids. Germline V gene sequence: CDR1 SGHTA, CDR2 FQGNSA. V lost 5 bases, J lost 6 bases, and 10 bases lay in between. The CDR3 loop reads CASSDTGPGELFF. The CDR3 DNA reads as TGTGCCAGCAGCGATACAGGGCCCGGGGAGCTGTTTTTT.

This clone was detected once. The genes are TRBV2 and TRBJ1-4; D unresolved. Trimming removed 2 bases at V and 5 bases at J, with 12 bases between. CDR3 length: 15 residues. Germline loops: CDR1 SNHLY, CDR2 FYNNEI. This chain's CDR3 is CASSEQGGRNEKLFF. The DNA of the CDR3 is TGTGCCAGCAGTGAACAAGGAGGTCGAAATGAAAAACTGTTTTTT.

The V gene is TRBV19, the J gene TRBJ2-1, with TRBD2 matching over 12 bases. CDR1 is LNHDA and CDR2 is SQIVND in the germline V gene (reference sequence). V was pared by 3 bases and J by 6 bases, with 9 bases of the junction left unmatched. The CDR3 is 17 residues long. The CDR3 DNA reads as TGTGCCAGTAGTATGAGCGCTAGCGGGGGGGGGCGCAATGAGCAGTTCTTC. Translated, it gives CASSMSASGGGRNEQFF. Combining the CDR3 with reference TRBV19 and TRBJ2-1 gives the whole variable domain DGGITQSPKYLFRKEGQNVTLSCEQNLNHDAMYWYRQDPGQGLRLIYYSQIVNDFQKGDIAEGYSVSREKKESFPLTVTSAQKNPTAFYLCASSMSASGGGRNEQFFGPGTRLTVL.

This chain connects TRBV11-3 to TRBJ2-5; D is perhaps TRBD2 (5 bases). The CDR3 contains 15 residues. V was cut by 5 bases and J by 5 bases, with 18 bases left in between. Germline-derived CDR1 and CDR2 are SGHNT and YENEEA. The CDR3: CASSENTGRVETQYF. The CDR3 DNA is TGTGCCAGCAGCGAAAATACCGGGCGGGTGGAGACCCAGTACTTC.

The V call is TRBV2, the J call TRBJ1-5, with a weak D call TRBD1 (6 bases). Trimming pared 3 bases from V and 10 bases from J, leaving 19 bases between. Per the germline V gene, CDR1 is SNHLY and CDR2 is FYNNEI. The CDR3 totals 15 residues. CDR3 in amino acids: CASSDAQGPVGPQHF. The DNA for the CDR3 is TGTGCCAGCAGTGACGCCCAGGGGCCGGTAGGCCCCCAGCATTTT.

This chain connects TRBV6-1 to TRBJ1-5; D perhaps matches TRBD1 (6 bases). The CDR3 length is 15 residues. Trimming cost V 2 bases and J 2 bases, with 10 bases left between them. CDR1 is MNHNS and CDR2 is SASEGT in the germline V gene. This chain's CDR3 is CASSESAGGNQPQHF. Written as DNA, the CDR3 is TGTGCCAGCAGTGAAAGCGCAGGGGGCAATCAGCCCCAGCATTTT.

The CDR3 nucleotides are TGCAGTGCTAGTTCCCCCCTCGCGGCTAGCGGGAGCTACGAGCAGTACTTC. Protein sequence: CSASSPLAASGSYEQYF. The chain combines TRBV20-1 with TRBJ2-7; 10 nucleotides line up with TRBD2. V dropped 3 bases and J dropped 3; count of bases not matched to a gene: 14. CDR3 length: 17 residues. Germline assignment: CDR1 DFQATT and CDR2 SNEGSKA (reference sequence).

The rearrangement joins TRBV2 to TRBJ2-7; 10 nucleotides align to TRBD2. Germline V gives CDR1 SNHLY, CDR2 FYNNEI. CDR3 length: 15 residues. Trimming cost V 7 bases and J 3 bases; bases outside gene matches: 9. CDR3 DNA sequence: TGTGCCAGCATGAAAGGTACTAGCGGGATCTACGAGCAGTACTTC. It is translated as CASMKGTSGIYEQYF.

The chain recombines TRBV27 with TRBJ1-1; 10 bases agree with TRBD1. Trimming at V came to 5 bases and at J to 8 bases, leaving 23 bases not matched to a gene. Germline values: CDR1 MNHEY, CDR2 SMNVEV (reference sequence). There are 19 residues in the CDR3. In nucleotides, the CDR3 is TGTGCCAGCAGTCAACTAACCCTCGGGACAGGGGCGCGGGGGTCCGAAGCTTTCTTT. Encoded protein: CASSQLTLGTGARGSEAFF.

The rearrangement links TRBV13 to TRBJ2-1, with D perhaps matching TRBD1 (6 bases). The CDR3 has 17 residues. The ends were cut back, 5 bases at V and 6 bases at J, with 23 bases in the middle. In germline, CDR1 is PRHDT, CDR2 FYEKMQ (reference sequence). CDR3 nucleotide sequence: TGTGCCAGCAGCCGTAACCTAGGGGGTCGGGGCCCCAATGAGCAGTTCTTC. As protein: CASSRNLGGRGPNEQFF.

The chain uses TRBV19 and TRBJ1-2, with a tentative D call TRBD1 (6 bases). V was pared by 6 bases and J by 3 bases, with 14 bases between. The germline V gene has CDR1 LNHDA and CDR2 SQIVND (reference sequence). This CDR3 region has 14 residues. CDR3 nucleotide sequence: TGTGCCAGTAGCGCACAGGGTTTGTACTATGGCTACACCTTC. Protein sequence: CASSAQGLYYGYTF.

The chain couples TRBV7-6 to TRBJ2-1; D perhaps matches TRBD2 (6 bases). The CDR3 contains 17 residues. Trimming took off 1 base at V and 0 bases at J, with 13 bases between the two ends. Germline V gene data show CDR1 as SGHVS and CDR2 as FNYEAQ. CDR3 sequence reads: CASSLGPLASSYNEQFF. The CDR3 nucleotides read TGTGCCAGCAGCTTAGGTCCCCTAGCGAGCTCCTACAATGAGCAGTTCTTC.

V usage is TRBV6-5 and J usage is TRBJ1-2; 8 bases agree with TRBD1. The CDR3 loop spans 13 amino acids. Germline CDR1 and CDR2: MNHEY and SVGAGI. Losses at the gene ends were 5 bases for V and 4 bases for J; bases not matched to a gene: 3. The CDR3 region is CASSHDRGYGYTF. The DNA for the CDR3 is TGTGCCAGCAGTCATGACAGGGGCTATGGCTACACCTTC.

The rearrangement links TRBV29-1 to TRBJ1-5; TRBD1 matches at 8 bases. Germline V CDR1 and CDR2: SQVTM, ANQGSEA. There are 13 residues in the CDR3. Unmatched junction bases numbered 10, after V lost 6 bases and J lost 9 bases. The CDR3 reads CSVAGTGGGPQHF. In DNA form, the CDR3 reads TGCAGCGTGGCTGGGACAGGAGGAGGGCCCCAGCATTTT.